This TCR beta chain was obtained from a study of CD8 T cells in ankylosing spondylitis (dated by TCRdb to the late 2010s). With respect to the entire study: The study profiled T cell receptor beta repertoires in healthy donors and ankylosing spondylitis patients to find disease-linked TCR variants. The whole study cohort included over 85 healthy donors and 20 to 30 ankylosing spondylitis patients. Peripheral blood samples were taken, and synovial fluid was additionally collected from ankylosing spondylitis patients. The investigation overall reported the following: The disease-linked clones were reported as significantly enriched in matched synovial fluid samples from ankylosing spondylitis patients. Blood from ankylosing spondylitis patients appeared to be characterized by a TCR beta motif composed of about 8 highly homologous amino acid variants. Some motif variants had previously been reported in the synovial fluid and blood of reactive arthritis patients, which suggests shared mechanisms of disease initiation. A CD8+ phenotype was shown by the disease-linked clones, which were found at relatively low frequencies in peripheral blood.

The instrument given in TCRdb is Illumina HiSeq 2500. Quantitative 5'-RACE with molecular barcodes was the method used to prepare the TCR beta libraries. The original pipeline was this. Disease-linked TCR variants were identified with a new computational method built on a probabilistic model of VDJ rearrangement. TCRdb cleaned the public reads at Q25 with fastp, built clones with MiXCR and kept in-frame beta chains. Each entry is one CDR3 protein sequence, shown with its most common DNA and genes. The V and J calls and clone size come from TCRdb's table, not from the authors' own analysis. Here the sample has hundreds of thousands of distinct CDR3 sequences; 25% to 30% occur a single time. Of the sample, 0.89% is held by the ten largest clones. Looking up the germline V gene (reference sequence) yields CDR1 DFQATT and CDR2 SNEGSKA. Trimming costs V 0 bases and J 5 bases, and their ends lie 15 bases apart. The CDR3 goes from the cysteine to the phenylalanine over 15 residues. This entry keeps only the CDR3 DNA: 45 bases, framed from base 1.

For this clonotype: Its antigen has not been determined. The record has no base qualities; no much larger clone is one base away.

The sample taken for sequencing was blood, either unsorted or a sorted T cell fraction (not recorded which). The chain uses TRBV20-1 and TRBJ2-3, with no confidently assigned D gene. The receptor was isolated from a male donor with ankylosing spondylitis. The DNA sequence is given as TGCAGTGCTAGAGATCCCCGGCGAGAAGGAGATACGCAGTATTTT. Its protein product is CSARDPRREGDTQYF.